The clone carrying this T cell receptor beta chain appeared many times. The sample belongs to a study of CD8 T cells in ankylosing spondylitis. V lost 5 bases, J lost 7 bases, and 17 bases lay in between. The length of the CDR3 is 14 residues. From the 5' RACE reads, TCRdb called clonotypes with MiXCR, one entry per CDR3 protein. The data contain 150,000 to 200,000 distinct CDR3 sequences, about 32% of them singletons. The specimen sequenced was synovial fluid, either unsorted or a sorted T cell fraction (not recorded which). This chain uses TRBV12-3 or TRBV12-4 with TRBJ1-2; D unresolved. This clonotype was sampled from a male donor with ankylosing spondylitis. The CDR3 region is CASSPSTGLRGYTF. The CDR3 region has the DNA TGTGCCAGCAGTCCCTCGACGGGGTTACGTGGCTACACCTTC.